This T cell receptor (beta chain) was captured by sequencing in a study of tumor and adjacent non-tumor tissue in lung cancer. Whole-study findings and limits: Top 100 clones took a larger repertoire share in normal lung. Compared with tumor, normal lung showed significantly lower TCR diversity.

A modified ARM-PCR protocol with three rounds of nested PCR amplified TCRbeta. MiXCR, applied by TCRdb to the multiplex PCR reads, yields one record per CDR3 protein. In the table there are 68,000 or so distinct CDR3 sequences, about 60% of which are singletons. In the case of this clonotype: Its antigen is unknown. The CDR3 ends on some other residue instead of the conserved phenylalanine or tryptophan, so this is likely a read error.

No cell sorting was done before RNA was extracted from the tissue. Germline loops: CDR1 MNHEY, CDR2 SVGAGI. This CDR3 region has 20 residues. The V and J ends lost 3 bases and 1 base respectively, with 22 bases between them. The material sequenced was lung tumor tissue. The V gene is TRBV6-5, the J gene TRBJ1-6, with D perhaps TRBD1 (6 bases). The receptor's source is a man in his forties or fifties with non-small cell lung cancer. The CDR3 is CASSYEGGQRAGSYNSPLHS. CDR3 DNA sequence: TGTGCCAGCAGTTATGAGGGGGGCCAGCGGGCCGGATCCTATAATTCACCCCTCCACTCT.